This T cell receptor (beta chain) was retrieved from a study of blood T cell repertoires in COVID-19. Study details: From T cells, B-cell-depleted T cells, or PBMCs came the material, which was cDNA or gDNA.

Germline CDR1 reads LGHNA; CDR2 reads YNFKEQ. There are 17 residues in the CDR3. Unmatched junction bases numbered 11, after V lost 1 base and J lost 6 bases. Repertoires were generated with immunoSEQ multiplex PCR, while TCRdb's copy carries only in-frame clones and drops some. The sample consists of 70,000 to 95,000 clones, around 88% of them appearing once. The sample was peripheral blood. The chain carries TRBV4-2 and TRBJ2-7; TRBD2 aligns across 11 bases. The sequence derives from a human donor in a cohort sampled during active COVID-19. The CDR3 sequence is CASSQVLAGGTYVEQYF. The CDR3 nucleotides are TGTGCCAGCAGCCAAGTATTAGCGGGAGGGACGTACGTCGAGCAGTACTTC.